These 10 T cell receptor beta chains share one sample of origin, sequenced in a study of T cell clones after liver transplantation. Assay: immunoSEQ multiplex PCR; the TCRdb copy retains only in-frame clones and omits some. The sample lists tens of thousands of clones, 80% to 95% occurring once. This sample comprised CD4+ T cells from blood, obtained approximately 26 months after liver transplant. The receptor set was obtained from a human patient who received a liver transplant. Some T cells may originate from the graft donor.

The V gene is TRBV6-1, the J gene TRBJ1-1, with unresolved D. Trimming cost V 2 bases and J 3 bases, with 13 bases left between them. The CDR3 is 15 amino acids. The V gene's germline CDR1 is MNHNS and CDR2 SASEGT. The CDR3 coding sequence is TGTGCCAGCAGTGAAATGGCCAGCGCGTACACTGAAGCTTTCTTT. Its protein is CASSEMASAYTEAFF.

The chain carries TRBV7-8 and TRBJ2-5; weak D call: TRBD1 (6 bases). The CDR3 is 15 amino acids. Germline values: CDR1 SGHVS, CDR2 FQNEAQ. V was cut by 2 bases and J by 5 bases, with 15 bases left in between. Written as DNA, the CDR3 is TGTGCCAGCAGCTTAACCACAGGGCCGGGGGAGACCCAGTACTTC. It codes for CASSLTTGPGETQYF.

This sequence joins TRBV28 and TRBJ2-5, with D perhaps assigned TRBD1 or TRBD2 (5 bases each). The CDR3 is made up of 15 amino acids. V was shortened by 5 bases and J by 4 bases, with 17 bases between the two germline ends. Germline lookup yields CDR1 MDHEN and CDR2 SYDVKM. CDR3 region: CASSGVSAGTETQYF. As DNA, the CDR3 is TGTGCCAGCAGTGGGGTTTCGGCAGGGACAGAGACCCAGTACTTC.

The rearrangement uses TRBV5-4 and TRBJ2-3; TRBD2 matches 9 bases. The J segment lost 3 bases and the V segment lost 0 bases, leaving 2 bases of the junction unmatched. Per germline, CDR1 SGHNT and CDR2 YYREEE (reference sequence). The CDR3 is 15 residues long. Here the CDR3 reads CASSLETSGTDTQYF. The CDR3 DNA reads TGTGCCAGCAGCTTGGAGACTAGCGGTACAGATACGCAGTATTTT.

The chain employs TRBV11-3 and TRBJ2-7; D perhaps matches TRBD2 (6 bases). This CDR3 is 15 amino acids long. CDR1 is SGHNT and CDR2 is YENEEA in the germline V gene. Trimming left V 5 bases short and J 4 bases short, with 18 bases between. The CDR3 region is CASSPGVGVLYEQYF. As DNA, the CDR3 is TGTGCCAGCAGCCCGGGAGTAGGTGTTCTGTACGAGCAGTACTTC.

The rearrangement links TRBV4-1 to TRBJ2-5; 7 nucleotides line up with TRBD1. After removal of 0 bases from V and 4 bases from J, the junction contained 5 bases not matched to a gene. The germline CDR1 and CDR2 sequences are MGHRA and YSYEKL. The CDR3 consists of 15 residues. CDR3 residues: CASSQDQTGRETQYF. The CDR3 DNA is TGCGCCAGCAGCCAAGACCAGACAGGGCGAGAGACCCAGTACTTC.

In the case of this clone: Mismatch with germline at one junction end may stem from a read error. CDR3 DNA sequence: TGTGCCAGTACCAACCCTCCGGGACTAGCGTTGATCTTC. This codes for CASTNPPGLALIF. This chain uses TRBV19 with TRBJ2-1; 10 bases agree with TRBD2. Looked up from germline, CDR1 is LNHDA and CDR2 is SQIVND (reference sequence). The CDR3 runs 13 residues.

The CDR3 is CACNDRAGNEKLFF. In nucleotides, the CDR3 is TGTGCCTGCAACGACCGCGCGGGAAATGAAAAACTGTTTTTT. The genes are TRBV30 and TRBJ1-4; D remains ambiguous. Germline V lookup: CDR1 GTSNPN, CDR2 SVGIG (reference sequence). Trimming took off 6 bases at V and 5 bases at J, with 16 bases between the two ends. CDR3 length: 14 residues.

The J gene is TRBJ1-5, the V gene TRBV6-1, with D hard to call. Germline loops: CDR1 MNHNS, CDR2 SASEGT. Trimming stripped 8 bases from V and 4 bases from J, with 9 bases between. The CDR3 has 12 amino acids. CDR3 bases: TGTGCCAGCGGAAGGAGGAATCAGCCCCAGCATTTT. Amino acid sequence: CASGRRNQPQHF.

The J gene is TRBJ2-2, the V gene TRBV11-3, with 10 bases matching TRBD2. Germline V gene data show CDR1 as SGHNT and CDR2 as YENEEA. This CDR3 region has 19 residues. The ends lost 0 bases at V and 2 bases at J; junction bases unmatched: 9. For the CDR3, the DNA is TGTGCCAGCAGCTTAGATCTCCGCCTAGCGGGAGCTAACACCGGGGAGCTGTTTTTT. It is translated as CASSLDLRLAGANTGELFF.